This T cell receptor beta chain came from a study of blood T cell repertoires in COVID-19. Overall study: Samples representing acute and convalescent COVID-19 were sourced from the United States, Italy and Spain. PBMCs, B-cell-depleted T cells, or T cells were the source of the cDNA or gDNA that made up the material.

To note about this clone: Additional DNA sequences in this sample encode the identical CDR3.

The repertoire was sequenced with immunoSEQ multiplex PCR; TCRdb's copy has only in-frame clones and lacks some. In the table there are around 230,000 clones, about 88% of which are singletons. Cohort assignment relied on participant-reported clinical history. Two negative PCRs, clearance, or symptom resolution were required of recovered Cohort 3 donors. V shed 1 base and J 3 bases; nucleotides not matched to a gene: 0. Germline CDR1 reads SEHNR; CDR2 reads FQNEAQ (reference sequence). The CDR3 sequence is 16 residues long. The specimen was PBMCs or T cells enriched from blood (not recorded which). This receptor was identified in a woman aged 25-40 years who had recovered from COVID-19. V gene TRBV7-9 combines with J gene TRBJ2-3; 14 positions match TRBD2. CDR3 sequence reads: CASSLGLAGGTDTQYF. CDR3 sequence (DNA): TGTGCCAGCAGCTTAGGACTAGCGGGGGGGACAGATACGCAGTATTTT.